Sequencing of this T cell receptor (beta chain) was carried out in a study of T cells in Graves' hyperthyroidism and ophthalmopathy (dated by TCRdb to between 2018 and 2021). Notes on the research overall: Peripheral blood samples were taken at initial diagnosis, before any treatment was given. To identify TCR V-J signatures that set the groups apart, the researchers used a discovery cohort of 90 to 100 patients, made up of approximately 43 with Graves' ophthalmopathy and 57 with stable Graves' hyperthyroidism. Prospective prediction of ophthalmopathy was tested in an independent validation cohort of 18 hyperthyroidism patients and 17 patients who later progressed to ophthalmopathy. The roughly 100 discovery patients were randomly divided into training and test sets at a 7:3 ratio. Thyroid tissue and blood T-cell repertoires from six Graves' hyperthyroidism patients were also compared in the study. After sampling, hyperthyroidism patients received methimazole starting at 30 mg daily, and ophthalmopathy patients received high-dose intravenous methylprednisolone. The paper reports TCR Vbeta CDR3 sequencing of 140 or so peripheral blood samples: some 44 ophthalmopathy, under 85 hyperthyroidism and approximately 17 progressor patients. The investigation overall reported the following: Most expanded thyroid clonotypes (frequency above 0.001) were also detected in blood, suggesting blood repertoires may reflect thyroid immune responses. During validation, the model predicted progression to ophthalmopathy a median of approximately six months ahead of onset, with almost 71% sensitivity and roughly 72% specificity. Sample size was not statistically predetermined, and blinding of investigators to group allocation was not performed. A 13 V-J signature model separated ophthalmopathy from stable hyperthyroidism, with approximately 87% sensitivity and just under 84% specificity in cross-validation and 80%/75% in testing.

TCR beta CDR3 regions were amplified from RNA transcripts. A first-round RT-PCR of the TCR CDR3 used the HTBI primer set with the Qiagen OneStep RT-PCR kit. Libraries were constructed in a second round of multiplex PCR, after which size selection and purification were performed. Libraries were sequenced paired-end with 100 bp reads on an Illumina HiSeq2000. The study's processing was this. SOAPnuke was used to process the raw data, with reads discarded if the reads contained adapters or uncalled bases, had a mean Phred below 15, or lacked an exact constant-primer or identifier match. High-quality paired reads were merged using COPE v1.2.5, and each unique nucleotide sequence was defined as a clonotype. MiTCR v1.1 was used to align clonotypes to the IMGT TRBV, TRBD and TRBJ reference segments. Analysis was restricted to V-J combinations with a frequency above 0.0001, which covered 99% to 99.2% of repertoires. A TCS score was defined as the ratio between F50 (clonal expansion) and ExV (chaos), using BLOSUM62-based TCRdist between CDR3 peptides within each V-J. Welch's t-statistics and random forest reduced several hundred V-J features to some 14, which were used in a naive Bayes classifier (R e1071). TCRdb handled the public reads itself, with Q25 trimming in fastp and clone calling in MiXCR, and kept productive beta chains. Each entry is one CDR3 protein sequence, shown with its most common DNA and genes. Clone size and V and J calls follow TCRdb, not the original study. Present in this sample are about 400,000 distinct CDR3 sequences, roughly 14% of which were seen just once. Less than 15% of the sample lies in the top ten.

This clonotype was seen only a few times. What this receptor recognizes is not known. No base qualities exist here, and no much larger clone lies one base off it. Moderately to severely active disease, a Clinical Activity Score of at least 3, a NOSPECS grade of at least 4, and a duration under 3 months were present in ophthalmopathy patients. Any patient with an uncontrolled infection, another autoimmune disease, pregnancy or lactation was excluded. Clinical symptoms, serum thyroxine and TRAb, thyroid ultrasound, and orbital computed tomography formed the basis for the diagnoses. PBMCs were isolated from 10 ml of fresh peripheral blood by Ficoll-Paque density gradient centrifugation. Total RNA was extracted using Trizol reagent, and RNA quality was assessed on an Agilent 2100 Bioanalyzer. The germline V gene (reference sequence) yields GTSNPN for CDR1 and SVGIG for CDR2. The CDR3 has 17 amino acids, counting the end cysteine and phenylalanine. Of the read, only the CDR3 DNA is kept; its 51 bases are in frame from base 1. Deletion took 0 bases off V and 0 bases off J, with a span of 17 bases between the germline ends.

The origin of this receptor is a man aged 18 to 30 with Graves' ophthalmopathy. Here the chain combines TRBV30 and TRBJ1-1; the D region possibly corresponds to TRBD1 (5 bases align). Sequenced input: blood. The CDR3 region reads CAWSVGLYRTLNTEAFF. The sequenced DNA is TGTGCCTGGAGTGTAGGACTCTACCGGACATTGAACACTGAAGCTTTCTTT.